This is a list of T cell receptor beta chains from one sample in a study of blood T cell repertoires in COVID-19. Only in-frame clones appear in the TCRdb table, and some are missing; sequencing was by immunoSEQ multiplex PCR. Found here are some 240,000 clones, 80% to 95% of them singletons; the top ten hold 0.82%. The source material was peripheral blood. These receptors all come from a man aged 55 to 70 with COVID-19, enrolled during active disease. Each CDR3 is given with its conserved first and last residue. A D gene is named only where the DNA matches it firmly. Only part of the rows carry a size: once, few, many, or a class if the clone is expanded.

>.|TRBJ1-5|TRBV19|.
CASKLSGINQPQHF
>.|TRBJ2-7|TRBV9|.
CASSPSITSYEQYF
>.|TRBJ2-5|TRBV7-9|.
CASSLGQASYQETQYF
>TRBD1|TRBJ1-4|TRBV5-1|.
CASNTGTVLNEKLFF
>.|TRBJ1-1|TRBV7-9|.
CASSQSNGQLNTEAFF
>.|TRBJ2-2|TRBV25-1|.
CASSRATGELFF
>.|TRBJ1-5|TRBV19|.
CASSILGRGGNQPQHF
>.|TRBJ2-3|TRBV5-5|.
CASSPASRGAQDTQYF
>TRBD1|TRBJ1-1|TRBV19|.
CASSIGDRVGTEAFF
>TRBD1|TRBJ1-5|TRBV2|once
CASRGTGGHQHF
>.|TRBJ2-7|TRBV12-2|.
CASRLAGLAGVFEQYF
>TRBD1|TRBJ2-7|TRBV12-3/TRBV12-4|.
CASSPSRDRGRYF
>.|TRBJ2-5|TRBV27|.
CASSLTGGQETQYF
>TRBD1|TRBJ2-1|TRBV11-3|few
CASSLEVGDRGRNEQFF
>TRBD2|TRBJ2-1|TRBV28|.
CASSLGGRTYNEQFF
>TRBD1|TRBJ2-7|TRBV2|.
CASGQARYEQYF
>TRBD2|TRBJ2-7|TRBV4-1|few
CASSQTIGAGVINEQYF
>.|TRBJ2-2|TRBV29-1|.
CSVSPSGGATTGELFF
>TRBD1|TRBJ1-5|TRBV10-1|.
CASRHRGYSNQPQHF
>.|TRBJ2-7|TRBV28|.
CASSRPQGVGTYEQYF
>TRBD1|TRBJ2-7|TRBV11-1|.
CASSLTGGPYEQYF
>TRBD1|TRBJ1-2|TRBV9|.
CASSVGGPGGSYTF
>TRBD1|TRBJ1-1|TRBV29-1|.
CSVEETGEVTEAFF
>.|TRBJ2-1|TRBV19|.
CASSINSENYNEQFF
>TRBD1|TRBJ1-2|TRBV27|.
CASSRDRRTKVDTF
>TRBD2|TRBJ2-7|TRBV19|.
CASSTRTSSRFSSYEQYF
>.|TRBJ1-1|TRBV24-1|.
CATRETGMGTEAFF
>.|TRBJ2-1|TRBV2|.
CASSGGTANYNEQFF
>TRBD1|TRBJ1-1|TRBV7-9|.
CASSQWTGGVNTEAFF
>.|TRBJ1-4|TRBV4-1|.
CASSRAVPSGEKLFF
>.|TRBJ1-2|TRBV13|few
CASSLAGPGVSPRYGYTF
>.|TRBJ1-2|TRBV12-5|.
CASGYSLSGAGGYTF
>.|TRBJ1-2|TRBV6-6|.
CASAAGANYGYTF
>TRBD1|TRBJ1-6|TRBV6-5|.
CASSSTGGGSPLHF
>.|TRBJ1-1|TRBV4-1|many
CASRGDWNTEAFF
>TRBD1|TRBJ1-1|TRBV3-1/TRBV3-2|.
CASSHGQGLTEAFF
>.|TRBJ1-6|TRBV7-9|.
CASISAKAPYNSPLHF
>.|TRBJ2-1|TRBV6-2/TRBV6-3|.
CASSRDAAGPIGQFF
>TRBD1|TRBJ2-7|TRBV27|once
CASSLSATGGSYEQYF
>.|TRBJ1-1|TRBV12-3/TRBV12-4|.
CASSFSVPEAFF
>TRBD2|TRBJ2-1|TRBV14|.
CASSPRTSGRVGEQFF
>.|TRBJ1-3|TRBV6-1|.
CASSETGIGNTIYF
>TRBD2|TRBJ2-3|TRBV5-1|.
CASSSDPTSRASTDTQYF
>.|TRBJ2-2|TRBV5-4|.
CASSLTGGELFF
>.|TRBJ2-7|TRBV5-5|.
CASSFLGIIGGEQYF
>.|TRBJ1-1|TRBV5-4|.
CASSLAGGMGTEAFF
>.|TRBJ1-5|TRBV20-1|.
CSASSHPGQRNQPQHF
>TRBD1|TRBJ1-5|TRBV5-6|.
CASSLRGPRSNQPQHF
>.|TRBJ2-3|TRBV29-1|.
CSVGRDGTDTQYF
>TRBD2|TRBJ2-1|TRBV2|.
CASSEKASGRANLNEQFF
>TRBD1|TRBJ1-2|TRBV6-5|once
CASSSDRGTSGYTF
>TRBD1|TRBJ1-6|TRBV6-2/TRBV6-3|.
CASSINRGSSPLHF
>.|TRBJ1-1|TRBV28|.
CASSGVPRDIGAFF
>TRBD1|TRBJ2-2|TRBV7-2|.
CASSQRQGDTGELFF
>.|TRBJ1-2|TRBV15|.
CATSREGAGTKRGYTF
>.|TRBJ1-1|TRBV7-9|.
CASSFDREPRGTEAFF